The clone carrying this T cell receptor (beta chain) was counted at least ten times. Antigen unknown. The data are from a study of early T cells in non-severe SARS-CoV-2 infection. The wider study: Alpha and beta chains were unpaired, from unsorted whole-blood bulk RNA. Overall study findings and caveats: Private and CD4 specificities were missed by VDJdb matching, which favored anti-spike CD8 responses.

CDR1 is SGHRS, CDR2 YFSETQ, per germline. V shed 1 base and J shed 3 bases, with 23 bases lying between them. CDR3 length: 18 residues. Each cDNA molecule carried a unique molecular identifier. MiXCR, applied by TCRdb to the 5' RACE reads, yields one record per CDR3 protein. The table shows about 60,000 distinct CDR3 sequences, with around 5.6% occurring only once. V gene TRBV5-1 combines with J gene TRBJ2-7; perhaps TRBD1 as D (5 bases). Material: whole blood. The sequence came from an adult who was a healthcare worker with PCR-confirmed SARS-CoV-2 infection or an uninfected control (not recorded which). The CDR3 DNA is TGCGCCAGCAGCTTGTACTCCCAGGGCCGACCGGGTCACTACGAGCAGTACTTC. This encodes CASSLYSQGRPGHYEQYF.